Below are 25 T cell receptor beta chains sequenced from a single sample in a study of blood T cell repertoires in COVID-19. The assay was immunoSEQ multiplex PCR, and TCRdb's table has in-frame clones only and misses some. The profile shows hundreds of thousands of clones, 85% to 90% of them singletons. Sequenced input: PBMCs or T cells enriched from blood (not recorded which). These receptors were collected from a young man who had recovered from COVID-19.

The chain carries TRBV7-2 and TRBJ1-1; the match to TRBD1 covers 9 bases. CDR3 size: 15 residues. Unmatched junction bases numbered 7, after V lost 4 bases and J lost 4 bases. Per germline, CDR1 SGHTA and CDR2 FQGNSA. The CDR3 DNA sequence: TGTGCCAGCAGCTCAATGCCGACAGGGGGCACTGAAGCTTTCTTT. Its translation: CASSSMPTGGTEAFF.

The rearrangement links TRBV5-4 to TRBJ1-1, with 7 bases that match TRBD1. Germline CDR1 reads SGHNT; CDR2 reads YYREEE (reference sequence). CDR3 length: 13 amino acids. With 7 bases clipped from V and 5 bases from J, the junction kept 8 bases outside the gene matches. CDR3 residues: CASQRQGLTEAFF. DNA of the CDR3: TGTGCCAGCCAAAGACAGGGCCTGACTGAAGCTTTCTTT.

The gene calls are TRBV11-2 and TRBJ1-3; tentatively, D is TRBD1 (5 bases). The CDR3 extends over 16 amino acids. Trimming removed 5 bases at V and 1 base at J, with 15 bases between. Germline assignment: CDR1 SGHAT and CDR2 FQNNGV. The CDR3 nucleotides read TGTGCCAGCAGCACCAGCGGGGCTTTATCTGGAAACACCATATATTTT. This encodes CASSTSGALSGNTIYF.

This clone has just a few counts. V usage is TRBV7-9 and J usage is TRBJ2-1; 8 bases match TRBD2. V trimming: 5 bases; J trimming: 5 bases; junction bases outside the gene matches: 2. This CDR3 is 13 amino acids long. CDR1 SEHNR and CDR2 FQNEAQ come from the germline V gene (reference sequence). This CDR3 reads CASSPSGHNEQFF. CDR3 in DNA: TGTGCCAGCAGCCCTAGCGGGCACAATGAGCAGTTCTTC.

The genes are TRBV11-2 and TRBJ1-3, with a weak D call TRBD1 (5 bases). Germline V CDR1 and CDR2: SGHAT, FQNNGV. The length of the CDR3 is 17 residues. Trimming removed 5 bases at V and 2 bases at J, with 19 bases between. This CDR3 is CASSLRDGWGAGNTIYF. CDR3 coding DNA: TGTGCCAGCAGCCTAAGAGACGGCTGGGGCGCTGGAAACACCATATATTTT.

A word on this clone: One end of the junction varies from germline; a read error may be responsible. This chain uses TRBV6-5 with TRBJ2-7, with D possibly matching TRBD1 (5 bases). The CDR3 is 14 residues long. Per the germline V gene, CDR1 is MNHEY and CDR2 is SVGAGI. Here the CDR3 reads CASSDSQGTYEQYF. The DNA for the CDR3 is TGTGCCAGCAGTGACTCGCAGGGAACCTACGAGCAGTACTTC.

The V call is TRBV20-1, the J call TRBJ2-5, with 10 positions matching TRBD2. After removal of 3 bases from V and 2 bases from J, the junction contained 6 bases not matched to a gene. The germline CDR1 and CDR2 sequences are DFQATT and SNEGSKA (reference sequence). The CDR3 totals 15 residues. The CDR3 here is CSASNSGGVQETQYF. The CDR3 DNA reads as TGCAGTGCTAGTAACAGCGGGGGGGTGCAAGAGACCCAGTACTTC.

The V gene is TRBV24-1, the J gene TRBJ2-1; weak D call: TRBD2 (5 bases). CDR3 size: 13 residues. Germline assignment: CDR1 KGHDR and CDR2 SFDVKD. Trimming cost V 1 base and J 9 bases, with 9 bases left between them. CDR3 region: CATSDFLASEQFF. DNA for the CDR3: TGTGCCACCAGTGATTTCCTAGCTAGTGAGCAGTTCTTC.

The CDR3 DNA reads as TGTGCCAGCAGCGTTGCGGGGGTCTCCTACAATGAGCAGTTCTTC. It yields the protein CASSVAGVSYNEQFF. The chain has TRBV5-5 and TRBJ2-1; 7 positions match TRBD2. The CDR3 runs 15 residues. Germline CDR1 is SGHKS and CDR2 is YYEKEE (reference sequence). Trimming at V came to 4 bases and at J to 0 bases, leaving 4 bases not matched to a gene.

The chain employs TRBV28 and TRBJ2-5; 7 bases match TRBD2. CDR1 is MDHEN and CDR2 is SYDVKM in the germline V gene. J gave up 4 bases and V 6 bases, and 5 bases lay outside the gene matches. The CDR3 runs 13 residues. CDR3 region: CASRDPGGETQYF. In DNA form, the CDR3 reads TGTGCCAGCAGGGACCCGGGAGGAGAGACCCAGTACTTC.

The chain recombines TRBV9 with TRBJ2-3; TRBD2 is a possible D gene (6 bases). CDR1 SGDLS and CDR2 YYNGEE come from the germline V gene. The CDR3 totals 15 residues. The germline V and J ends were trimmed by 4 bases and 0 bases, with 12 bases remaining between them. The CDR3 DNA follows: TGTGCCAGCAGCCCACGCGGGACTAGCACAGATACGCAGTATTTT. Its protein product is CASSPRGTSTDTQYF.

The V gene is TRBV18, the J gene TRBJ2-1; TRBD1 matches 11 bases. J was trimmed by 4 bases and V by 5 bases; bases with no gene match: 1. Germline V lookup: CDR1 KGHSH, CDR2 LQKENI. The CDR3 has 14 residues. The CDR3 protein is CASSRDRGYNEQFF. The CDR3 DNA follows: TGTGCCAGCTCAAGGGACAGGGGGTACAATGAGCAGTTCTTC. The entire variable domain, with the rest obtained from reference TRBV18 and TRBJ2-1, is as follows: NAGVMQNPRHLVRRRGQEARLRCSPMKGHSHVYWYRQLPEEGLKFMVYLQKENIIDESGMPKERFSAEFPKEGPSILRIQQVVRGDSAAYFCASSRDRGYNEQFFGPGTRLTVL.

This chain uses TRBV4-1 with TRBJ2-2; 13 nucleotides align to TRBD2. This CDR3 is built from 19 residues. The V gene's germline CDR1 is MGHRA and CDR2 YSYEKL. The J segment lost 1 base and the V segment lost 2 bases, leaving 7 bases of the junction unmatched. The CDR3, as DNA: TGCGCCAGCAGCCAAAGAACCCGACTAGCGGGGGGGAACACCGGGGAGCTGTTTTTT. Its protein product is CASSQRTRLAGGNTGELFF.

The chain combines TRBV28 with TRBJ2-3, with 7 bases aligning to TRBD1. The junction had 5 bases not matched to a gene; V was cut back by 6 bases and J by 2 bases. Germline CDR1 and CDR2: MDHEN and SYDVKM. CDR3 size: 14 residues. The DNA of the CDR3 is TGTGCCAGCAGGACGACAGGGCTCACAGATACGCAGTATTTT. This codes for CASRTTGLTDTQYF.

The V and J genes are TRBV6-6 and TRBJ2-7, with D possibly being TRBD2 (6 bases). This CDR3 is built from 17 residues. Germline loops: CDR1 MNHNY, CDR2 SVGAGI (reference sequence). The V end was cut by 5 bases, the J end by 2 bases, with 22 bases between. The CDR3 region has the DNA TGTGCCAGCAGTCCCTCTGGTCGGGACGGACTACCCTACGAGCAGTACTTC. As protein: CASSPSGRDGLPYEQYF.

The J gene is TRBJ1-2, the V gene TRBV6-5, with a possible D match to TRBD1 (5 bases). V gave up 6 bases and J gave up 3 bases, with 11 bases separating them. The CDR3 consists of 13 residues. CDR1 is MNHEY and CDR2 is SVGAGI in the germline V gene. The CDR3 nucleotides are TGTGCCAGCAGAGACAGCGCCTACTATGGCTACACCTTC. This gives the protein CASRDSAYYGYTF.

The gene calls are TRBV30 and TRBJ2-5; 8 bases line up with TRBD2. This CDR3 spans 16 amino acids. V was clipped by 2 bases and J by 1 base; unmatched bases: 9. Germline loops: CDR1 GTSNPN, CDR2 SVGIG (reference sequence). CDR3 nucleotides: TGTGCCTGGAGTTTCCCGGGAGGGTTCTTCCAAGAGACCCAGTACTTC. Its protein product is CAWSFPGGFFQETQYF.

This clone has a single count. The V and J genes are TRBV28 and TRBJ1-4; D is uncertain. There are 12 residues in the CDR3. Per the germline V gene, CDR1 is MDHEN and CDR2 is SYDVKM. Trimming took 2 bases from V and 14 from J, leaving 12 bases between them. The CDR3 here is CASSLAGAVLFF. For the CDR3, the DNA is TGTGCCAGCAGTTTAGCTGGTGCGGTGCTGTTTTTT.

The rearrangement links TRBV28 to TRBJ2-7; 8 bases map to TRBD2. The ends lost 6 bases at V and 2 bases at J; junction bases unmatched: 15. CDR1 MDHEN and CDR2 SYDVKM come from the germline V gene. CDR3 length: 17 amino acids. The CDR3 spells CASSLRGGTRVPYEQYF. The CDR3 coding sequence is TGTGCCAGCAGCCTAAGGGGCGGGACTAGGGTTCCCTACGAGCAGTACTTC.

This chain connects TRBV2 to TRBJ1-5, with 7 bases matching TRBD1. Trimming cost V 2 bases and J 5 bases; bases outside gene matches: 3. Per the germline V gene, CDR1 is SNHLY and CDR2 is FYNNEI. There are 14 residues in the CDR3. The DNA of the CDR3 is TGTGCCAGCAGTGAATTAACAGGGGATCAGCCCCAGCATTTT. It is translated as CASSELTGDQPQHF. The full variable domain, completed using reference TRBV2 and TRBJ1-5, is EPEVTQTPSHQVTQMGQEVILRCVPISNHLYFYWYRQILGQKVEFLVSFYNNEISEKSEIFDDQFSVERPDGSNFTLKIRSTKLEDSAMYFCASSELTGDQPQHFGDGTRLSIL.

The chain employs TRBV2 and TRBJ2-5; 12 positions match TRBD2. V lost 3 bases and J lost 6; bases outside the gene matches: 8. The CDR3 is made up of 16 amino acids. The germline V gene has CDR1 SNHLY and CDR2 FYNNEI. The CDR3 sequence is CASSDWLAGGPKTQYF. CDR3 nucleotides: TGTGCCAGCAGTGACTGGCTAGCGGGGGGGCCGAAGACCCAGTACTTC.

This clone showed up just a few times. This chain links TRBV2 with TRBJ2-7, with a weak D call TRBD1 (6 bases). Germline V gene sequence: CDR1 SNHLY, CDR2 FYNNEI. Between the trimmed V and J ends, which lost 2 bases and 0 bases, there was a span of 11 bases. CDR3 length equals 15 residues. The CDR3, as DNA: TGTGCCAGCAGTGAAAGGGGGTCCCGCTCCTACGAGCAGTACTTC. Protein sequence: CASSERGSRSYEQYF.

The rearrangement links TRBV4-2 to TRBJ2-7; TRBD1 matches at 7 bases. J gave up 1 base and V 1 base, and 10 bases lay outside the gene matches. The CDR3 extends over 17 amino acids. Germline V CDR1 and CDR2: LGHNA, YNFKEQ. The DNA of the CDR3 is TGTGCCAGCAGCCAAGTAATAGCGCCAGGGGGTTCCTACGAGCAGTACTTC. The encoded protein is CASSQVIAPGGSYEQYF.

This CDR3 reads CASSSAGGFHEQYF. The DNA of the CDR3 is TGTGCCAGCTCATCAGCGGGAGGGTTCCACGAGCAGTACTTC. The rearrangement joins TRBV18 to TRBJ2-7; TRBD2 matches at 10 bases. The CDR3 contains 14 residues. CDR1 KGHSH and CDR2 LQKENI come from the germline V gene. V lost 5 bases and J lost 5; bases outside the gene matches: 6.

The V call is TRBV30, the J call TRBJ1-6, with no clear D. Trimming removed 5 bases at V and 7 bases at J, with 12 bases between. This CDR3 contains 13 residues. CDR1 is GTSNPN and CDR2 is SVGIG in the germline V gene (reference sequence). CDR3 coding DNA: TGTGCCTGGTCCCGGGATCCCAATTCACCCCTCCACTTT. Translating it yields CAWSRDPNSPLHF. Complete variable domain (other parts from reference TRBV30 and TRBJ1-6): SQTIHQWPATLVQPVGSPLSLECTVEGTSNPNLYWYRQAAGRGLQLLFYSVGIGQISSEVPQNLSASRPQDRQFILSSKKLLLSDSGFYLCAWSRDPNSPLHFGNGTRLTVT.